The TCR beta chain under discussion was sequenced for a study of PD-1 blockade in mismatch repair-deficient tumors. The CDR3 totals 17 residues. V gave up 0 bases and J gave up 2 bases; unmatched junction bases: 9. Germline V gene data show CDR1 as SGDLS and CDR2 as YYNGEE. As to time point: roughly ten-day in vitro stimulation with candidate neoantigen peptide 5. The TCR-sequenced patients were a few responders to pembrolizumab. Method: immunoSEQ multiplex PCR; TCRdb's copy keeps in-frame clones and lacks some. The profile covers approximately 15,000 clones, with roughly four fifths appearing a single time and around 9.9% taken by the ten largest. This clone has a handful of counts. What it recognizes is unknown.

The chain combines TRBV9 with TRBJ2-3; 7 nucleotides agree with TRBD2. This sequence was found in an adult with mismatch repair-deficient cancer. The sample consisted of cells cultured in vitro, taken from a patient treated with pembrolizumab. CDR3 residues: CASSVDASGTDTDTQYF. The CDR3 nucleotides read TGTGCCAGCAGCGTAGACGCTAGCGGAACAGACACAGATACGCAGTATTTT.